The clone carrying this T cell receptor (beta chain) was observed many times. This CDR3 comprises 15 residues. Trimming cost V 3 bases and J 4 bases; bases outside gene matches: 11. Germline loops: CDR1 DFQATT, CDR2 SNEGSKA (reference sequence). There were TCR beta CDR3 regions amplified from RNA transcripts. With the HTBI primer set, the TCR CDR3 went through a first round of RT-PCR. A single record per CDR3 protein comes from TCRdb applying MiXCR to the multiplex PCR reads. The data show more than 300,000 distinct CDR3 sequences, 13% seen once. This sample is part of a study of T cells in Graves' hyperthyroidism and ophthalmopathy. Study in general: Peripheral blood was taken when the disease was first diagnosed, before any treatment began.

Sample: blood. The V call is TRBV20-1, the J call TRBJ2-5; TRBD2 matches at 7 bases. The source is a woman aged 18-29 years with Graves' hyperthyroidism. The CDR3 spells CSASLAGAGGETQYF. The CDR3 region has the DNA TGCAGTGCTAGTCTGGCGGGAGCTGGGGGAGAGACCCAGTACTTC.